This TCR beta chain was sequenced for a study of untreated major depressive disorder. Repertoires were generated with immunoSEQ multiplex PCR, while TCRdb's copy carries only in-frame clones and drops some. The data contain approximately 20,000 clones, under 95% of them seen just once; the ten biggest clones take up 0.55% to 0.75%. The source of this sequence is a middle-aged woman with major depressive disorder. What was sequenced was CD4+ T cells from PBMCs.

The CDR3 DNA reads TGTGCTAGTGGGGGGGGTTCTGAAGCTTTCTTT. Its protein product is CASGGGSEAFF. The chain couples TRBV12-5 to TRBJ1-1, with a possible D match to TRBD1 (5 bases). The V end lost 6 bases, the J end lost 6 bases, and 8 bases lay between the germline ends. CDR1 and CDR2 (germline): LGHNT, FRNRAP. This CDR3 is 11 amino acids long.